This T cell receptor (beta chain) was profiled in a study of chemoradiotherapy in HPV16-positive cancers. The germline V and J ends were trimmed by 4 bases and 4 bases, with 8 bases remaining between them. CDR1 is SGHAT, CDR2 FQNNGV, per germline. The CDR3 loop spans 13 amino acids. About this clone: Its antigen is undetermined.

Study findings and constraints: Only two HPV16-positive patients supplied the functional HPV-specificity definition.

The repertoire was sequenced with immunoSEQ multiplex PCR; TCRdb's copy has only in-frame clones and lacks some. The sample has 9,500 to 15,000 clones, around 73% seen once. The rearrangement joins TRBV11-2 to TRBJ1-3; D not certain. Sampling took place from a patient who underwent chemoradiotherapy. This TCR derives from a human donor with HPV-associated anogenital cancer. The CDR3 DNA sequence: TGTGCCAGCAGCTCGTCACTCGGAAACACCATATATTTT. It yields the protein CASSSSLGNTIYF.